The T cell receptor (beta chain) under discussion was sequenced for a study of T-cell memory formation after mild COVID-19. TCRdb reanalysed the 5' RACE reads using MiXCR and keeps one entry per CDR3 protein. The sample carries roughly 130,000 distinct CDR3 sequences, approximately 15% recorded once. This clonotype was detected many times. The length of the CDR3 is 15 residues. The V segment lost 4 bases and the J segment 1 base; nucleotides outside the gene matches: 2. Per the germline V gene, CDR1 is SEHNR and CDR2 is FQNEAQ (reference sequence). The sample consisted of PBMCs or a T cell subset sorted from them (not recorded which). This sequence was found in an adult woman who had mild COVID-19 (a few samples of this study predate the infection). Cell type and time point are not known. The chain joins TRBV7-9 to TRBJ2-3; TRBD2 matches at 10 bases. The CDR3 region has the DNA TGTGCCAGCAGCTCCGGGACTAGCGGCACAGATACGCAGTATTTT. Translation: CASSSGTSGTDTQYF. Variable domain in full (rest from reference TRBV7-9 and TRBJ2-3): DTGVSQNPRHKITKRGQNVTFRCDPISEHNRLYWYRQTLGQGPEFLTYFQNEAQLEKSRLLSDRFSAERPKGSFSTLEIQRTEQGDSAMYLCASSSGTSGTDTQYFGPGTRLTVL.